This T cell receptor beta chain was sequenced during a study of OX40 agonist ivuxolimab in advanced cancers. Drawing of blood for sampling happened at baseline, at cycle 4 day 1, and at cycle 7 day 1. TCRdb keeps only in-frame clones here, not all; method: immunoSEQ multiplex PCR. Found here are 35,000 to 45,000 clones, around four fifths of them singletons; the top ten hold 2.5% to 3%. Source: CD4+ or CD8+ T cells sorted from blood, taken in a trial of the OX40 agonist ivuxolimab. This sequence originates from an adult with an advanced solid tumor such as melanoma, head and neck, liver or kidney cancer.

CDR3 DNA: TGTGCCATCAGTGATCTAGCGGGGGCCTACGAGCAGTACTTC. Its protein product is CAISDLAGAYEQYF. The rearrangement joins TRBV10-3 to TRBJ2-7, with 10 bases aligning to TRBD2. V shed 3 bases, J shed 2 bases, and the junction held 1 base outside the gene matches. The germline V gene encodes CDR1 ENHRY and CDR2 SYGVKD. CDR3 length: 14 residues.